The 6 T cell receptor beta chains reported below all come from one sample, sequenced in a study of blood T cell repertoires in COVID-19. The data were produced by immunoSEQ multiplex PCR, yet TCRdb's version contains in-frame clones alone and is incomplete. The sample holds approximately 300,000 clones, around 86% seen once. The specimen was PBMCs or T cells enriched from blood (not recorded which). The receptors stem from a woman between 18 and 30 years old who had recovered from COVID-19.

This clone was detected only a few times. The rearrangement uses TRBV29-1 and TRBJ2-7, with a tentative D call TRBD2 (6 bases). Trimming stripped 4 bases from V and 4 bases from J, with 8 bases between. Looked up from germline, CDR1 is SQVTM and CDR2 is ANQGSEA. The CDR3 contains 11 residues. Written as DNA, the CDR3 is TGCAGCGTTGCGGGGGATTACGAGCAGTACTTC. Translation: CSVAGDYEQYF.

The chain joins TRBV5-1 to TRBJ2-5, with TRBD1 identical over 11 bases. The V and J ends lost 4 bases and 5 bases, in that order; junction bases with no gene match: 10. Germline V lookup: CDR1 SGHRS, CDR2 YFSETQ. The CDR3 runs 16 residues. The CDR3 sequence is CASSLNGQGAGETQYF. CDR3 coding DNA: TGCGCCAGCAGCCTGAACGGACAGGGGGCGGGGGAGACCCAGTACTTC.

The chain has TRBV7-6 and TRBJ2-3, with TRBD2 as a possible D gene (6 bases). CDR3 size: 18 residues. The germline V gene has CDR1 SGHVS and CDR2 FNYEAQ. V was cut by 5 bases and J by 2 bases, with 23 bases left in between. The CDR3 is CASSPTHLALRTTDTQYF. CDR3 sequence (DNA): TGTGCCAGCAGCCCGACCCACCTAGCGTTAAGAACCACAGATACGCAGTATTTT.

J is TRBJ2-3 and V is TRBV28; 9 positions agree with TRBD2. This CDR3 region has 16 residues. CDR1 is MDHEN and CDR2 is SYDVKM in the germline V gene. V was clipped by 3 bases and J by 8 bases; unmatched bases: 12. CDR3 sequence: CASSFAVLAGSGTQYF. For the CDR3, the DNA is TGTGCCAGCAGTTTCGCTGTGCTAGCGGGATCCGGTACGCAGTATTTT.

The J gene is TRBJ2-7, the V gene TRBV7-2; 8 positions match TRBD1. The CDR3 contains 14 residues. Germline-derived CDR1 and CDR2 are SGHTA and FQGNSA. Germline trimming cut 5 bases from V and 3 bases from J; bases unmatched to any gene: 6. The chain's CDR3 is CASSQAGQGYEQYF. CDR3 in DNA: TGTGCCAGCAGCCAGGCTGGACAGGGCTACGAGCAGTACTTC.

This sequence joins TRBV30 and TRBJ2-1, with 9 positions matching TRBD2. The germline gives CDR1 GTSNPN, CDR2 SVGIG (reference sequence). V gave up 6 bases and J gave up 0 bases; unmatched junction bases: 6. The CDR3 has 15 residues. CDR3 DNA: TGTGCCTGTTTCCTTAGCGGGGGCTCCTACAATGAGCAGTTCTTC. It codes for CACFLSGGSYNEQFF.